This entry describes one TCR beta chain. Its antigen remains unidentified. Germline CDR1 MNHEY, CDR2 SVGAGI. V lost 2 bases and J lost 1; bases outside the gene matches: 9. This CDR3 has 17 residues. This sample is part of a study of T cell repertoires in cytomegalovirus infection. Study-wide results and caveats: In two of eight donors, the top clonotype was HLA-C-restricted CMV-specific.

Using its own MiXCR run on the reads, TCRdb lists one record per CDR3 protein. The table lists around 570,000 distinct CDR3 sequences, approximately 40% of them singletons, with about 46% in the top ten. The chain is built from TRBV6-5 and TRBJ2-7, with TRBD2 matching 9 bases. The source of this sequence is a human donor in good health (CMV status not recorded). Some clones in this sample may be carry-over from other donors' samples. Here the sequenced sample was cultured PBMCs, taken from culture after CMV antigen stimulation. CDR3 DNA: TGTGCCAGCAGTTACGTGCGCACTAGCGGGCCGTCCTACGAGCAGTACTTC. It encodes CASSYVRTSGPSYEQYF.